The 20 T cell receptor beta chains in this list originate from one sample, sequenced in a study of cytomegalovirus exposure and HLA in healthy donors. Measured with immunoSEQ multiplex PCR; TCRdb has only the in-frame clones, and not every one. The table lists some 320,000 clones, roughly 87% of them singletons. The sample was PBMCs. The receptor source for this set is a woman aged 25 to 45 in good health and CMV-seropositive.

CDR3 in DNA: TGTGCCAGCAGGGGACAGGGAATGGGTACCGGGGAGCTGTTTTTT. It encodes CASRGQGMGTGELFF. The V gene is TRBV2, the J gene TRBJ2-2, with 9 bases that match TRBD1. The germline V gene encodes CDR1 SNHLY and CDR2 FYNNEI. After removal of 6 bases from V and 5 bases from J, the junction contained 7 bases not matched to a gene. The CDR3 runs 15 residues. Full variable domain (rest looked up from reference TRBV2 and TRBJ2-2): EPEVTQTPSHQVTQMGQEVILRCVPISNHLYFYWYRQILGQKVEFLVSFYNNEISEKSEIFDDQFSVERPDGSNFTLKIRSTKLEDSAMYFCASRGQGMGTGELFFGEGSRLTVL.

A single count supports this clone. The gene calls are TRBV7-9 and TRBJ1-2, with 7 bases aligning to TRBD1. Germline V CDR1 and CDR2: SEHNR, FQNEAQ (reference sequence). This CDR3 has 15 amino acids. V gave up 5 bases and J gave up 4 bases; unmatched junction bases: 10. The CDR3 DNA reads TGTGCCAGCAGCACAACCGACAGGGTGGGCTATGGCTACACCTTC. Residues: CASSTTDRVGYGYTF. Full variable domain (remainder filled in from reference TRBV7-9 and TRBJ1-2): DTGVSQNPRHKITKRGQNVTFRCDPISEHNRLYWYRQTLGQGPEFLTYFQNEAQLEKSRLLSDRFSAERPKGSFSTLEIQRTEQGDSAMYLCASSTTDRVGYGYTFGSGTRLTVV.

The genes are TRBV7-8 and TRBJ1-1, with D hard to call. Germline V CDR1 and CDR2: SGHVS, FQNEAQ. The CDR3 consists of 16 residues. The ends were cut back, 4 bases at V and 4 bases at J, with 19 bases in the middle. CDR3 region: CASSSNPSDGVTEAFF. Written as DNA, the CDR3 is TGTGCCAGCAGCTCAAACCCGAGCGACGGGGTCACTGAAGCTTTCTTT.

The V gene is TRBV9, the J gene TRBJ2-2, with 8 bases identical to TRBD2. CDR3 size: 17 residues. Trimming at V came to 0 bases and at J to 5 bases, leaving 9 bases not matched to a gene. Germline CDR1 SGDLS, CDR2 YYNGEE. CDR3 coding DNA: TGTGCCAGCAGCGTAGGGTCCCCTAGCGGGTTGACCGGGGAGCTGTTTTTT. It codes for CASSVGSPSGLTGELFF.

The genes are TRBV9 and TRBJ2-7; D is perhaps TRBD1 or TRBD2 (5 bases each). CDR1 and CDR2 from the germline V gene are SGDLS and YYNGEE. V lost 3 bases, J lost 4 bases, and 14 bases lay in between. The CDR3 sequence is 14 residues long. This chain's CDR3 is CASSADYEGYEQYF. For the CDR3, the DNA is TGTGCCAGCAGCGCCGACTATGAGGGGTACGAGCAGTACTTC.

This chain's CDR3 is CAWLPGTAPTYEQYF. The DNA for the CDR3 is TGTGCCTGGTTACCTGGGACAGCCCCTACCTACGAGCAGTACTTC. The chain has TRBV30 and TRBJ2-7; 7 positions match TRBD1. The germline CDR1 and CDR2 sequences are GTSNPN and SVGIG (reference sequence). V was pared by 5 bases and J by 2 bases, with 12 bases of the junction left unmatched. The CDR3 has 15 amino acids.

Of note for this clone: Germline and junction disagree at one end, which may indicate a read error. The chain is built from TRBV19 and TRBJ2-7; TRBD2 matches 13 bases. The CDR3 consists of 14 residues. Germline V gene lookup returns CDR1 LNHDA and CDR2 SQIVND (reference sequence). The CDR3 sequence: CASSKGLAGYGQYF. DNA for the CDR3: TGTGCCAGTAGTAAGGGACTAGCGGGGTACGGGCAGTACTTC.

This chain links TRBV28 with TRBJ2-7, with 12 bases that match TRBD2. The V gene's germline CDR1 is MDHEN and CDR2 SYDVKM. CDR3 length equals 15 residues. The V segment lost 5 bases and the J segment 2 bases; nucleotides outside the gene matches: 4. DNA for the CDR3: TGTGCCAGCAGTGGACTAGCGGGAAATGCCTACGAGCAGTACTTC. Translation: CASSGLAGNAYEQYF.

The sample holds a few counts of this clone. The genes are TRBV5-1 and TRBJ2-7, with D perhaps matching TRBD2 (6 bases). Germline values: CDR1 SGHRS, CDR2 YFSETQ. This CDR3 spans 15 amino acids. V lost 4 bases and J lost 3, with 17 bases in between. CDR3 bases: TGCGCCAGCAGCCCGGGAGCCGACGCTTACTACGAGCAGTACTTC. Protein: CASSPGADAYYEQYF.

In DNA form, the CDR3 reads TGTGCCAGCAGTTTATTGCGGGAGGGATACAATGAGCAGTTCTTC. This gives the protein CASSLLREGYNEQFF. V and J are TRBV28 and TRBJ2-1; the match to TRBD2 covers 9 bases. Germline lookup yields CDR1 MDHEN and CDR2 SYDVKM. V dropped 1 base and J dropped 4; count of bases not matched to a gene: 2. The CDR3 runs 15 residues.

The CDR3 protein is CSVQTGHTGELFF. CDR3 DNA: TGCAGCGTTCAGACAGGGCACACCGGGGAGCTGTTTTTT. This chain connects TRBV29-1 to TRBJ2-2; 7 nucleotides match TRBD1. V lost 5 bases and J lost 3; bases outside the gene matches: 3. The CDR3 extends over 13 amino acids. Germline V gene data show CDR1 as SQVTM and CDR2 as ANQGSEA.

The chain is built from TRBV6-1 and TRBJ2-3, with TRBD1 matching over 10 bases. The V segment lost 6 bases and the J segment 5 bases; nucleotides outside the gene matches: 8. CDR3 length: 15 amino acids. The germline gives CDR1 MNHNS, CDR2 SASEGT. CDR3 sequence: CASRGPTGGRDTQYF. CDR3 bases: TGTGCCAGCAGGGGACCGACAGGGGGCAGAGATACGCAGTATTTT.

The CDR3 region has the DNA TGTGCCAGCAGCCGAACTTCGGGTCAAATGAACACTGAAGCTTTCTTT. This gives the protein CASSRTSGQMNTEAFF. This sequence joins TRBV4-2 and TRBJ1-1; no clear D. Trimming pared 4 bases from V and 0 bases from J, leaving 15 bases between. The germline gives CDR1 LGHNA, CDR2 YNFKEQ. The CDR3 is 16 amino acids.

The rearrangement links TRBV10-3 to TRBJ1-1; a weak D match, TRBD1 (5 bases). The ends were cut back, 6 bases at V and 3 bases at J, with 8 bases in the middle. The CDR3 runs 12 residues. Germline-derived CDR1 and CDR2 are ENHRY and SYGVKD. CDR3 in DNA: TGTGCCATCAGGACAGACGACACTGAAGCTTTCTTT. As protein: CAIRTDDTEAFF.

The chain has TRBV19 and TRBJ1-2, with 7 bases identical to TRBD1. V gave up 7 bases and J gave up 0 bases; unmatched junction bases: 11. There are 16 residues in the CDR3. The germline V gene has CDR1 LNHDA and CDR2 SQIVND (reference sequence). CDR3 DNA: TGTGCCAGTAAAGGCAGGGTGAGGGGGCCTAACTATGGCTACACCTTC. As protein: CASKGRVRGPNYGYTF.

The chain carries TRBV5-1 and TRBJ2-1; the D is unclear. Deletions cut 1 base from V and 13 bases from J, with 12 bases between. This CDR3 comprises 12 residues. Per the germline V gene, CDR1 is SGHRS and CDR2 is YFSETQ. The CDR3 DNA reads as TGCGCCAGCAGCTTGCCGCATCATCCTCAGTTCTTC. Its protein product is CASSLPHHPQFF. The full variable domain, rest sourced from reference TRBV5-1 and TRBJ2-1, is KAGVTQTPRYLIKTRGQQVTLSCSPISGHRSVSWYQQTPGQGLQFLFEYFSETQRNKGNFPGRFSGRQFSNSRSEMNVSTLELGDSALYLCASSLPHHPQFFGPGTRLTVL.

This chain's CDR3 is CASSPPGQLYGYTF. The CDR3 DNA follows: TGTGCCAGCAGCCCCCCGGGACAGCTCTATGGCTACACCTTC. The chain couples TRBV5-4 to TRBJ1-2; 7 positions match TRBD1. The CDR3 extends over 14 amino acids. V trimming: 4 bases; J trimming: 4 bases; junction bases outside the gene matches: 7. CDR1 SGHNT and CDR2 YYREEE come from the germline V gene (reference sequence).

This chain connects TRBV9 to TRBJ1-2; 10 nucleotides align to TRBD1. The V gene end was trimmed by 4 bases and the J gene end by 5 bases; junction bases not matched to a gene: 8. This CDR3 is built from 15 residues. Germline CDR1 is SGDLS and CDR2 is YYNGEE. The CDR3 loop reads CASSLTGTGVYGYTF. The CDR3 DNA reads as TGTGCCAGCAGCCTCACCGGGACAGGGGTTTATGGCTACACCTTC.

CDR3 nucleotides: TGTGCCAGCAGCTTAGGGGCAGGAGTTAAGAACGAGCAGTACTTC. It is translated as CASSLGAGVKNEQYF. The chain couples TRBV7-4 to TRBJ2-7, with D unresolved. Per the germline V gene, CDR1 is SGHVT and CDR2 is SQSDAQ. The CDR3 loop spans 15 amino acids. V was trimmed by 1 base and J by 5 bases, leaving 15 bases between them.

This sequence joins TRBV10-1 and TRBJ2-7; D not certain. The germline CDR1 and CDR2 sequences are WNHNN and SYGVQD (reference sequence). V gave up 7 bases and J gave up 6 bases, with 13 bases separating them. This CDR3 comprises 12 residues. CDR3 sequence: CASIPFECEQYF. The CDR3 DNA is TGCGCCAGCATCCCCTTTGAGTGCGAGCAGTACTTC.